Listed below are T cell receptor beta chains from one sample, sequenced in a study of T cell changes during pregnancy in multiple sclerosis. Assay: immunoSEQ multiplex PCR; the TCRdb copy retains only in-frame clones and omits some. This sample has about 20,000 clones, with approximately 90% found just once. This sample comprised CD8+ T cells from peripheral blood mononuclear cells, obtained in the third trimester of pregnancy. The receptors were sampled from a female donor in good health, enrolled as a control in a pregnancy study. Each CDR3 is given with its conserved first and last residue. Fields, in order: J gene, V gene, clone size, D gene, CDR3 DNA, CDR3 protein. D genes are given only for firm matches. Size is stated for part of the rows, as once, few or many counts, or as a class when the clone is expanded.

TRBJ1-3 | TRBV14 | . | TRBD1 | TGTGCCAGCAGCCCCCCGGGACAGTCTGGAAACACCATATATTTT | CASSPPGQSGNTIYF
TRBJ2-7 | TRBV27 | . | TRBD2 | TGTGCCAGCAGTTTTTTAGGACTAGCGATCTCCGAGCAGTACTTC | CASSFLGLAISEQYF
TRBJ2-5 | TRBV4-1 | . | TRBD2 | TGCGCCAGCAGCCAAAGAGCGGGGGCGACCAAGGAGACCCAGTACTTC | CASSQRAGATKETQYF
TRBJ1-5 | TRBV7-9 | few | . | TGTGCCAGCAGCGATAGGGGGGGTCAGCCCCAGCATTTT | CASSDRGGQPQHF
TRBJ1-3 | TRBV5-8 | . | TRBD1 | TGTGCCAGCAGCTTGGGGGACAGGGGAATTAACACCATATATTTT | CASSLGDRGINTIYF
TRBJ2-6 | TRBV7-3 | . | . | TGTGCCAGCAGTTTGGGGGCTCCGGGGGCCAACGTCCTGACTTTC | CASSLGAPGANVLTF
TRBJ2-6 | TRBV4-3 | . | . | TGCGCCAGCAGCCAAGCGTACAGCTACTCTGGGGCCAACGTCCTGACTTTC | CASSQAYSYSGANVLTF
TRBJ1-5 | TRBV19 | . | . | TGTGCCAGTACCTACAGGGAAATTAGCAATCAGCCCCAGCATTTT | CASTYREISNQPQHF
TRBJ2-1 | TRBV5-1 | once | . | TGCGCCAGCAGCCCACTAGAGAATGAGCAGTTCTTC | CASSPLENEQFF
TRBJ2-1 | TRBV4-1 | . | TRBD2 | TGCGCCAGCAGCGGAAGCGGGAGGTCTCACAATGAGCAGTTCTTC | CASSGSGRSHNEQFF
TRBJ2-1 | TRBV6-5 | . | TRBD2 | TGTGCCAGCAGTCCAGCGGGGCCCTACAATGAGCAGTTCTTC | CASSPAGPYNEQFF
TRBJ2-5 | TRBV5-6 | once | TRBD2 | TGTGCCAGCAGCCGACTAGCGGCTGAGACCCAGTACTTC | CASSRLAAETQYF
TRBJ2-5 | TRBV7-2 | . | . | TGTGCCAGCAGTTTACAAGGACAGCAAGAGACCCAGTACTTC | CASSLQGQQETQYF
TRBJ1-2 | TRBV6-5 | . | TRBD1 | TGTGCCAGCAGTTACACCCTCTGGGACAGAAGGCAGGGCTACACCTTC | CASSYTLWDRRQGYTF
TRBJ1-1 | TRBV6-5 | . | . | TGTGCCAGCAGCCAAACTCGGGGGATCACTGAAGCTTTCTTT | CASSQTRGITEAFF
TRBJ2-7 | TRBV15 | . | TRBD1 | TGTGCCACCACACAGGGGACCGACTACGAGCAGTACTTC | CATTQGTDYEQYF
TRBJ1-1 | TRBV7-8 | . | TRBD1 | TGTGCCAGCAGCTTATACCTCTTTTCAGGGGGGACTGAAGCTTTCTTT | CASSLYLFSGGTEAFF
TRBJ2-4 | TRBV5-6 | . | TRBD1 | TGTGCCAGCAGCGCGCCGGGACAGCTAGCCAAAAACATTCAGTACTTC | CASSAPGQLAKNIQYF
TRBJ2-7 | TRBV4-1 | . | . | TGCGCCAGCAGCCAAGGGGGCAGTTCCTACGAGCAGTACTTC | CASSQGGSSYEQYF
TRBJ2-6 | TRBV23-1 | . | TRBD1 | TGCGCCAGCTCACCCGAGGGGACAGGGTCCTCTGGGGCCAACGTCCTGACTTTC | CASSPEGTGSSGANVLTF
TRBJ1-2 | TRBV19 | . | . | TGTGCCAGTAGTATAGATGCGGGCACCGCACACTATGGCTACACCTTC | CASSIDAGTAHYGYTF
TRBJ2-5 | TRBV5-4 | . | . | TGTGCCAGCAGCTTGCGGTTTGTGGGGGGACAAGAGACCCAGTACTTC | CASSLRFVGGQETQYF
TRBJ2-5 | TRBV27 | . | TRBD2 | TGTGCCAGCAGTTTGGAGAAGACTAGCGGACAAGAGACCCAGTACTTC | CASSLEKTSGQETQYF
TRBJ1-1 | TRBV11-2 | . | . | TGTGCCAGCACCTTCGGGGGGGGAACTGAAGCTTTCTTT | CASTFGGGTEAFF
TRBJ1-3 | TRBV19 | . | . | TGTGCCAGTAGTATGGCGGACAACTCTGGAAACACCATATATTTT | CASSMADNSGNTIYF
TRBJ1-1 | TRBV5-1 | . | . | TGCGCCAGCAGCTTGGTCAGAGAAGCTTTCTTT | CASSLVREAFF
TRBJ1-2 | TRBV10-3 | . | . | TGTGCCATCAGTGAGTCAGGAGGGGTTGGCTATGGCTACACCTTC | CAISESGGVGYGYTF
TRBJ2-4 | TRBV11-2 | once | TRBD2 | TGTGCCAGCACCCCTAGCGGGAGCTCCAGGGAAAACATTCAGTACTTC | CASTPSGSSRENIQYF
TRBJ1-1 | TRBV4-1 | . | TRBD1 | TGCGCCAGCAGCCAAGTCTCCAGGGGGCGTGTTGAAGCTTTCTTT | CASSQVSRGRVEAFF
TRBJ2-3 | TRBV28 | . | . | TGTGCCAGCAGTTCCCCCACGACGGAGAGCACAGATACGCAGTATTTT | CASSSPTTESTDTQYF
TRBJ2-5 | TRBV7-2 | . | . | TGTGCCAGCAGCTTAGTCCCCCGGGAGACCCAGTACTTC | CASSLVPRETQYF
TRBJ2-1 | TRBV2 | . | . | TGTGCCAGCAGTGTTGCGGGGAGGACCTACAATGAGCAGTTCTTC | CASSVAGRTYNEQFF
TRBJ2-5 | TRBV6-5 | . | TRBD2 | TGTGCCAGCAGACCACCGGGACTAGCAGAGACCCAGTACTTC | CASRPPGLAETQYF
TRBJ2-5 | TRBV4-1 | . | . | TGCGCCAGCAGCCAAGTGGGGGGAGAGACCCAGTACTTC | CASSQVGGETQYF
TRBJ2-7 | TRBV2 | . | . | TGTGCCAGCAAGGACCAAAGGGAGGACCCCTCCTACGAGCAGTACTTC | CASKDQREDPSYEQYF
TRBJ2-1 | TRBV7-8 | once | TRBD2 | TGTGCCAGCAGCTTAAGGAGCGGGACCTACAATGAGCAGTTCTTC | CASSLRSGTYNEQFF
TRBJ2-1 | TRBV12-1 | . | . | TGTGCCAGCAGCTTTAGGCTACTAGCGGGGGGGCGACGTTGGAGTGAGCAGTTCTTC | CASSFRLLAGGRRWSEQFF
TRBJ1-1 | TRBV12-5 | . | . | TGTGCTAGTGGTTTGGTTGAGGGCCCCAACACTGAAGCTTTCTTT | CASGLVEGPNTEAFF
TRBJ2-1 | TRBV28 | . | TRBD2 | TGTGCCAGCAGTATAAGACTAGCGCCTAATGAGCAGTTCTTC | CASSIRLAPNEQFF
TRBJ2-1 | TRBV7-3 | . | . | TGTGCCAGCAGCCCGGGCCCCGGGATCCACAATGAGCAGTTCTTC | CASSPGPGIHNEQFF
TRBJ2-6 | TRBV5-1 | . | . | TGCGCCAGCAGGACGGACTTCTCTGGGGCCAACGTCCTGACTTTC | CASRTDFSGANVLTF